The table lists the clone carrying this T cell receptor beta chain with a few counts. In TCRdb, the reads were re-called with MiXCR into one record per CDR3 protein. Seen here are 120,000 to 150,000 distinct CDR3 sequences, about 6.1% observed once, and the top ten hold around 17%. Trimming removed 5 bases at V and 6 bases at J, with 10 bases between. The CDR3 covers 11 residues. Per germline, CDR1 DFQATT and CDR2 SNEGSKA (reference sequence). The sample originates from a study of T cell repertoires in cytomegalovirus infection. The specimen sequenced was PBMCs. The V gene is TRBV20-1, the J gene TRBJ1-2, with TRBD1 as a possible D gene (6 bases). The TCR was taken from a human donor in good health (CMV status not recorded). Some clones in this sample may be carry-over from other donors' samples. The DNA of the CDR3 is TGCAGTGCTCGGACAGAGAATGGCTACACCTTC. As protein: CSARTENGYTF.